Below are 24 T cell receptor beta chains sequenced from a single sample in a study of cytomegalovirus exposure and HLA in healthy donors. The PCR was carried out with 60 Vbeta primers and 13 Jbeta primers. Profiling relied on immunoSEQ multiplex PCR, and the TCRdb table lists in-frame clones only, not all of them. In total, the table holds under 130,000 clones. Input material: PBMCs. These receptors all come from a man in his forties or fifties in good health and CMV-seronegative.

The rearrangement joins TRBV11-2 to TRBJ1-1, with a possible D match to TRBD1 (6 bases). Germline values: CDR1 SGHAT, CDR2 FQNNGV. The CDR3 consists of 13 residues. Trimming cost V 5 bases and J 4 bases, with 11 bases left between them. CDR3 in DNA: TGTGCCAGCAGCCCGACCAGGGGCACTGAAGCTTTCTTT. This codes for CASSPTRGTEAFF.

With regard to this clone: This CDR3 is missing its conserved last phenylalanine or tryptophan, likely due to a read error. This chain joins TRBV7-8 and TRBJ2-7; D perhaps matches TRBD2 (5 bases). The germline V gene has CDR1 SGHVS and CDR2 FQNEAQ. The V gene lost 1 base and the J gene lost 0 bases, with 13 bases spanning the gap. The CDR3 has 16 residues. CDR3 residues: CASSLVVGETSYEQYL. CDR3 DNA: TGTGCCAGCAGCTTAGTGGTCGGGGAGACCTCCTACGAGCAGTACCTC.

The rearrangement joins TRBV29-1 to TRBJ2-3, with D tentatively TRBD2 (7 bases). The germline V gene has CDR1 SQVTM and CDR2 ANQGSEA. V lost 8 bases, J lost 8 bases, and 20 bases lay in between. The CDR3 consists of 13 residues. CDR3 sequence: CSTGRGARGTQYF. The CDR3 DNA sequence: TGCAGCACCGGCCGGGGGGCGCGTGGTACGCAGTATTTT.

V is TRBV5-1 and J is TRBJ2-3; TRBD1 might be the D (5 bases). V dropped 3 bases and J dropped 4 bases, with 15 bases sitting between them. Germline assignment: CDR1 SGHRS and CDR2 YFSETQ. The length of the CDR3 is 15 residues. The CDR3 reads CASSSPIGAPDTQYF. CDR3 in DNA: TGCGCCAGCAGCTCCCCCATAGGGGCGCCAGATACGCAGTATTTT.

The chain links TRBV6-1 to TRBJ1-5; the match to TRBD1 covers 7 bases. With V trimmed by 4 bases and J by 7 bases, 10 bases remained unmatched. Germline CDR1 reads MNHNS; CDR2 reads SASEGT. This CDR3 contains 15 residues. The CDR3 nucleotides are TGTGCCAGCAGTGCAAGGGGACAGCGGCACCAGCCCCAGCATTTT. It encodes CASSARGQRHQPQHF.

V gene TRBV6-6 combines with J gene TRBJ1-5, with no clear D. Germline-derived CDR1 and CDR2 are MNHNY and SVGAGI (reference sequence). This CDR3 spans 14 amino acids. Trimming cost V 5 bases and J 3 bases, with 11 bases left between them. The CDR3: CASSLARLNQPQHF. CDR3 DNA: TGTGCCAGCAGTCTAGCAAGACTCAATCAGCCCCAGCATTTT.

The rearrangement uses TRBV19 and TRBJ2-6, with 8 bases identical to TRBD1. The CDR3 contains 16 residues. J was trimmed by 1 base and V by 6 bases; bases with no gene match: 5. Germline assignment: CDR1 LNHDA and CDR2 SQIVND (reference sequence). CDR3 bases: TGTGCCAGTAGAGACCGGACAGGGTCTGGGGCCAACGTCCTGACTTTC. Its translation is CASRDRTGSGANVLTF. The full variable domain, completed using reference TRBV19 and TRBJ2-6, is DGGITQSPKYLFRKEGQNVTLSCEQNLNHDAMYWYRQDPGQGLRLIYYSQIVNDFQKGDIAEGYSVSREKKESFPLTVTSAQKNPTAFYLCASRDRTGSGANVLTFGAGSRLTVL.

CDR3: CAWRRGAYSNQPQHF. In DNA, the CDR3 is TGTGCCTGGAGGCGGGGGGCATATAGCAATCAGCCCCAGCATTTT. The chain joins TRBV30 to TRBJ1-5; D may be TRBD1 (6 bases). CDR3 size: 15 residues. The V gene lost 3 bases and the J gene lost 0 bases, with 12 bases spanning the gap. Germline CDR1 GTSNPN, CDR2 SVGIG (reference sequence). Together with reference TRBV30 and TRBJ1-5, the CDR3 gives the full variable domain: SQTIHQWPATLVQPVGSPLSLECTVEGTSNPNLYWYRQAAGRGLQLLFYSVGIGQISSEVPQNLSASRPQDRQFILSSKKLLLSDSGFYLCAWRRGAYSNQPQHFGDGTRLSIL.

The CDR3 protein is CAISESPSGVYNEQFF. The DNA of the CDR3 is TGTGCCATCAGTGAGTCGCCCAGCGGGGTTTACAATGAGCAGTTCTTC. The rearrangement uses TRBV10-3 and TRBJ2-1, with TRBD2 matching over 7 bases. CDR3 size: 16 residues. Germline-derived CDR1 and CDR2 are ENHRY and SYGVKD. The ends lost 0 bases at V and 4 bases at J; junction bases unmatched: 6.

The chain recombines TRBV27 with TRBJ2-3, with 10 bases that match TRBD2. The CDR3 length is 15 residues. Unmatched junction bases numbered 7, after V lost 5 bases and J lost 5 bases. The germline CDR1 and CDR2 sequences are MNHEY and SMNVEV (reference sequence). As DNA, the CDR3 is TGTGCCAGCAGTCAGCGGGAGGGCCTGGTAGATACGCAGTATTTT. It yields the protein CASSQREGLVDTQYF.

V usage is TRBV10-3 and J usage is TRBJ1-4; the match to TRBD1 covers 9 bases. Unmatched junction bases numbered 4, after V lost 6 bases and J lost 8 bases. This CDR3 is 13 amino acids long. Germline CDR1 and CDR2: ENHRY and SYGVKD. The CDR3 nucleotides are TGTGCCATCAGGAGGACAGGGGACGAAAAACTGTTTTTT. This gives the protein CAIRRTGDEKLFF.

The V call is TRBV19, the J call TRBJ2-1, with a possible D match to TRBD2 (8 bases). Per the germline V gene, CDR1 is LNHDA and CDR2 is SQIVND (reference sequence). The CDR3 has 15 residues. V dropped 7 bases and J dropped 2 bases, with 15 bases sitting between them. CDR3 bases: TGTGCCAGTACCCCGGGGGGGACAGCCTACAATGAGCAGTTCTTC. Its translation is CASTPGGTAYNEQFF. The variable domain in full, completed from reference TRBV19 and TRBJ2-1, reads DGGITQSPKYLFRKEGQNVTLSCEQNLNHDAMYWYRQDPGQGLRLIYYSQIVNDFQKGDIAEGYSVSREKKESFPLTVTSAQKNPTAFYLCASTPGGTAYNEQFFGPGTRLTVL.

This rearrangement joins TRBV7-2 to TRBJ1-3; D unresolved. Germline V CDR1 and CDR2: SGHTA, FQGNSA. Trimming shortened V by 1 base and J by 0 bases, and 7 bases separated the two germline ends. This CDR3 contains 15 residues. The CDR3 sequence is CASSLGLSSGNTIYF. The DNA for the CDR3 is TGTGCCAGCAGCTTAGGCCTGAGCTCTGGAAACACCATATATTTT.

The CDR3 bases are TGTGCCAGCAGTTCCCCCGGGACTAGCGGGGGGACCTACGAGCAGTACTTC. The encoded protein is CASSSPGTSGGTYEQYF. The chain uses TRBV28 and TRBJ2-7; 15 bases map to TRBD2. Germline values: CDR1 MDHEN, CDR2 SYDVKM. With 4 bases clipped from V and 2 bases from J, the junction kept 6 bases outside the gene matches. CDR3 length: 17 amino acids.

The V call is TRBV28, the J call TRBJ1-1, with D possibly being TRBD1 (6 bases). CDR1 is MDHEN, CDR2 SYDVKM, per germline. V lost 8 bases and J lost 1, with 14 bases in between. The CDR3 spans 14 residues. CDR3 in amino acids: CASWIDRRNTEAFF. CDR3 in DNA: TGTGCCAGCTGGATTGACAGGAGGAACACTGAAGCTTTCTTT.

About this clone itself: The junction departs from the called germline gene at one end, perhaps through a read error. The V call is TRBV6-1, the J call TRBJ2-3; D might be TRBD2 (6 bases). This CDR3 comprises 15 residues. Germline CDR1 MNHNS, CDR2 SASEGT. In DNA form, the CDR3 reads TGTGCCAGCATCGAGGGTCAGCGGGCCACAGATACGCGGTATTTT. Translation gives CASIEGQRATDTRYF.

The chain employs TRBV27 and TRBJ1-2; unclear D gene. In germline, CDR1 is MNHEY, CDR2 SMNVEV (reference sequence). V lost 3 bases, J lost 2 bases, and 10 bases lay in between. The CDR3 has 14 amino acids. The CDR3 is CASSFTPRNYGYTF. CDR3 DNA: TGTGCCAGCAGTTTTACCCCGAGGAACTATGGCTACACCTTC.

This chain joins TRBV11-2 and TRBJ2-7; possibly TRBD2 for D (5 bases). Germline V gene sequence: CDR1 SGHAT, CDR2 FQNNGV. The CDR3 has 14 residues. Trimming shortened V by 1 base and J by 5 bases, and 12 bases separated the two germline ends. The CDR3 spells CASSLVRGRDEQYF. CDR3 bases: TGTGCCAGCAGCTTAGTCCGGGGTAGGGACGAGCAGTACTTC.

The rearrangement uses TRBV2 and TRBJ2-1; TRBD1 aligns across 7 bases. The CDR3 length is 11 residues. J gave up 6 bases and V 8 bases, and 1 base lay outside the gene matches. Germline CDR1 is SNHLY and CDR2 is FYNNEI. The CDR3 DNA is TGTGCCAGCCGACAGGGCAATGAGCAGTTCTTC. Its protein is CASRQGNEQFF.

The chain joins TRBV5-1 to TRBJ2-1, with TRBD2 matching over 9 bases. This CDR3 has 16 residues. The J segment lost 7 bases and the V segment lost 0 bases, leaving 8 bases of the junction unmatched. The germline V gene encodes CDR1 SGHRS and CDR2 YFSETQ. CDR3 in DNA: TGCGCCAGCAGCTTGGCCAGCGGGGGGACTATTAATGAGCAGTTCTTC. Protein product: CASSLASGGTINEQFF.

The chain carries TRBV5-4 and TRBJ2-3; 9 bases agree with TRBD1. Per germline, CDR1 SGHNT and CDR2 YYREEE (reference sequence). V lost 0 bases and J lost 2; bases outside the gene matches: 13. The CDR3 covers 19 residues. The DNA of the CDR3 is TGTGCCAGCAGCTTGGGTCTCGGGACAGGGATTGGGGCCACAGATACGCAGTATTTT. Translation: CASSLGLGTGIGATDTQYF.

The chain carries TRBV10-2 and TRBJ2-1, with 10 bases that match TRBD2. Trimming at V came to 3 bases and at J to 0 bases, leaving 8 bases not matched to a gene. There are 18 residues in the CDR3. Germline V gene lookup returns CDR1 WSHSY and CDR2 SAAADI. The CDR3 DNA reads as TGCGCCAGCAGTGAAAGAGGACTAGCGGAGACCTCCTACAATGAGCAGTTCTTC. Encoded protein: CASSERGLAETSYNEQFF.

This CDR3 reads CASSVGLATSSYNEQFF. CDR3 DNA sequence: TGTGCCAGCAGCGTAGGTTTGGCAACTAGCTCCTACAATGAGCAGTTCTTC. The rearrangement links TRBV9 to TRBJ2-1; tentative D call: TRBD2 (5 bases). CDR1 SGDLS and CDR2 YYNGEE come from the germline V gene. This CDR3 has 17 amino acids. Trimming left V 0 bases short and J 0 bases short, with 13 bases between.

J is TRBJ2-7 and V is TRBV29-1; a possible D gene is TRBD2 (6 bases). Germline V gene lookup returns CDR1 SQVTM and CDR2 ANQGSEA. CDR3 length: 11 amino acids. Trimming cost V 4 bases and J 2 bases, with 6 bases left between them. The DNA of the CDR3 is TGCAGCGTTGGCGGGGCCTACGAGCAGTACTTC. It codes for CSVGGAYEQYF.